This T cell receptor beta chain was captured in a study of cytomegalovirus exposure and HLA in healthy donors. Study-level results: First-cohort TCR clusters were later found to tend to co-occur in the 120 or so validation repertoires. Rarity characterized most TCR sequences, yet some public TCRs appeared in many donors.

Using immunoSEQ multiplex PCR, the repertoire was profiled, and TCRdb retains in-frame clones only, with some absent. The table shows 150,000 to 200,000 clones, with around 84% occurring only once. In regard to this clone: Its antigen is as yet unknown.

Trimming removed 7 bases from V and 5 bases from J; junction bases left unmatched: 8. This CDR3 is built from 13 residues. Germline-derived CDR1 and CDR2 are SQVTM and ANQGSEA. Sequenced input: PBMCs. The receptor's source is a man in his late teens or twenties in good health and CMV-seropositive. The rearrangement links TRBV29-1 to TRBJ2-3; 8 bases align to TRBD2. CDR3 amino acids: CSAYTRGGDTQYF. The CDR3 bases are TGCAGCGCCTACACCCGGGGGGGAGATACGCAGTATTTT.